The rows below give T cell receptor beta chains drawn from one sample of a study of blood T cell repertoires in COVID-19. The assay was immunoSEQ multiplex PCR, and TCRdb's table has in-frame clones only and misses some. The data show hundreds of thousands of clones, 70% to 90% seen once. Sample: peripheral blood. These receptors came from a woman aged 18-29 years with acute or convalescent COVID-19. The CDR3 runs from the conserved cysteine through the conserved F or W. Each record gives: V gene, J gene, CDR3 protein.

TRBV10-3	TRBJ2-7	CAISSHYEQYF
TRBV12-5	TRBJ2-2	CASGPRGDRANTGELFF
TRBV7-9	TRBJ2-1	CASSLISGAYNEQFF
TRBV6-2/TRBV6-3	TRBJ2-1	CASSYAGGNEQFF
TRBV7-9	TRBJ1-2	CASSSGYYGYTF
TRBV5-1	TRBJ1-1	CASSPTTGNTEAFF
TRBV24-1	TRBJ1-1	CATSDGTGGLGTEAFF
TRBV7-2	TRBJ2-5	CASSWTSGGNGETQYF
TRBV11-2	TRBJ2-1	CASSLESTSGGAPRYNEQFF
TRBV12-5	TRBJ1-1	CASVPGQGTADFNTEAFF
TRBV4-1	TRBJ1-3	CASSRYTDSGNTIYF
TRBV9	TRBJ1-2	CASSVGAVSLYGYTF
TRBV4-2	TRBJ1-2	CASSHSQGNYGYTF
TRBV27	TRBJ2-2	CASSPNRWTGAGTGELFF
TRBV30	TRBJ1-1	CAWSVGTGGGGTEAFF
TRBV30	TRBJ1-6	CAWSTRTGSSYNSPLHF
TRBV2	TRBJ2-3	CASRSGTMWQYF
TRBV5-8	TRBJ2-6	CASSLDLAGANVLTF
TRBV5-1	TRBJ1-2	CASSSGQTYGYTF
TRBV4-1	TRBJ1-2	CASSQDLEGPARNYGYTF
TRBV5-1	TRBJ1-1	CASGSTRNTEAFF
TRBV5-1	TRBJ1-1	CASSLFGQADTEAFF
TRBV7-2	TRBJ1-3	CASSSTAGSGNTIYF
TRBV9	TRBJ2-1	CASSSHDTGFSYNEQFF
TRBV7-9	TRBJ1-1	CASSTRTGNTEAFF
TRBV7-2	TRBJ2-7	CASSPPFVSYEQYF
TRBV5-4	TRBJ2-3	CASSQTGYRTDTQYF